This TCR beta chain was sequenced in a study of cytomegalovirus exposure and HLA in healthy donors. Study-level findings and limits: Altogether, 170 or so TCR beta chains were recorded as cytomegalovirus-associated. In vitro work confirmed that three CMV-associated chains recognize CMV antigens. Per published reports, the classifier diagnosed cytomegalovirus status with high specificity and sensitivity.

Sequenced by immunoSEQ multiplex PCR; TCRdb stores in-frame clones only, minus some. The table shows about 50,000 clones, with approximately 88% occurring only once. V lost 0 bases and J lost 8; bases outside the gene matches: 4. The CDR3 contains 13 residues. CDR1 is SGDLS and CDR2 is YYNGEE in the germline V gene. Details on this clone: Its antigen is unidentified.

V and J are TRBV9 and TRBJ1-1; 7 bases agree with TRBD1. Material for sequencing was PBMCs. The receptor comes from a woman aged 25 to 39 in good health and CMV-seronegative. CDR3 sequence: CASSVGAGGEAFF. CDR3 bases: TGTGCCAGCAGCGTAGGAGCAGGGGGAGAAGCTTTCTTT. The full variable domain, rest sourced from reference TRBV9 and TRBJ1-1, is DSGVTQTPKHLITATGQRVTLRCSPRSGDLSVYWYQQSLDQGLQFLIQYYNGEERAKGNILERFSAQQFPDLHSELNLSSLELGDSALYFCASSVGAGGEAFFGQGTRLTVV.